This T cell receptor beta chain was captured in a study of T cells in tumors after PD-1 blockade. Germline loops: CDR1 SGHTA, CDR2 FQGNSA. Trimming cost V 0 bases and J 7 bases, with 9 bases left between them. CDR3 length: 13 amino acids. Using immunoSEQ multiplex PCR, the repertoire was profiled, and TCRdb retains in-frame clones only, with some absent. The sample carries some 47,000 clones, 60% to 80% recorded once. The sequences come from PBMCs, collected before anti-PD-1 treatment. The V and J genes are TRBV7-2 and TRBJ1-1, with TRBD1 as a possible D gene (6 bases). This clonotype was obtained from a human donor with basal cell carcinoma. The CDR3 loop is CASSLAGGDEAFF. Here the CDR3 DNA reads TGTGCCAGCAGCTTAGCTGGGGGCGATGAAGCTTTCTTT.